The clone carrying this T cell receptor beta chain was observed once. The germline V gene encodes CDR1 MNHEY and CDR2 SMNVEV (reference sequence). V gave up 3 bases and J gave up 4 bases, with 13 bases separating them. This CDR3 has 14 residues. Extracted RNA was reverse transcribed into cDNA, the sequencing template. The method was immunoSEQ multiplex PCR; TCRdb's version includes in-frame clones alone and lacks a portion of them. Of several thousand clones listed, 55% were seen once; the top ten hold under 15%. Peripheral blood and lesional scalp punch biopsies were taken from alopecia areata patients. The sample comes from a study of CD8+ T cells in alopecia areata.

V gene TRBV27 combines with J gene TRBJ2-7; D is possibly TRBD1 (6 bases). The clonotype was recovered from a human donor with alopecia areata. The sequences come from skin, collected at week 0. In nucleotides, the CDR3 is TGTGCCAGCAGTTTTGGCAGAGGGGGATACGAGCAGTACTTC. Translation gives CASSFGRGGYEQYF.